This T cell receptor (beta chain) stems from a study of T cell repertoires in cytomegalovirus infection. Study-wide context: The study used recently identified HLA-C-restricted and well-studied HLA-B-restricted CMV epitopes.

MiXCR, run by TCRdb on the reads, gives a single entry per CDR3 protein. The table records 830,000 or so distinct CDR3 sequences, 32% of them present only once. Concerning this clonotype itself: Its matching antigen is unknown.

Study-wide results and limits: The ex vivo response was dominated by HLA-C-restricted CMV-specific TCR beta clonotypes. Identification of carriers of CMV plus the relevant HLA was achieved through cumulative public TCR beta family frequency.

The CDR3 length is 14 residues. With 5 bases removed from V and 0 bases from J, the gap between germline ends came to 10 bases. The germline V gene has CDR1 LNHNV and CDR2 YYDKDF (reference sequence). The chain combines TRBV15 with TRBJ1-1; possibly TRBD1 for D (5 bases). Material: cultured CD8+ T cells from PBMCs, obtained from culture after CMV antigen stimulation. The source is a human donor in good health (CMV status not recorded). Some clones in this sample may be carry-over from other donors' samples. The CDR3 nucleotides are TGTGCCACCAGCGAACAGGCAATGAACACTGAAGCTTTCTTT. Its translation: CATSEQAMNTEAFF.